Listed below are T cell receptor beta chains from one sample, sequenced in a study of cytomegalovirus exposure and HLA in healthy donors. Clones were read by immunoSEQ multiplex PCR, and TCRdb kept only the in-frame ones, dropping some. The sample holds approximately 160,000 clones, roughly 74% seen once. Sequencing was carried out using PBMCs. Receptor source: a male donor in good health and CMV-seronegative. CDR3s include the opening cysteine and the closing phenylalanine or tryptophan. Each record gives: clone size, J gene, V gene, D gene, CDR3 DNA, CDR3 protein. D genes are given only for firm matches. The listing skips clone size in some rows; elsewhere it reads once, few, many or a size class.

>.|TRBJ1-1|TRBV10-2|.
TGCGCCAGCAGTGAGGAGGCCAGGAACACTGAAGCTTTCTTT
CASSEEARNTEAFF
>.|TRBJ2-7|TRBV6-1|TRBD1
TGTGCCAGCCTCTGGACAGGGTACGAGCAGTACTTC
CASLWTGYEQYF
>.|TRBJ2-7|TRBV2|TRBD2
TGTGCCAGCAGTCTAGCGGGGGGCTCCTACGAGCAGTACTTC
CASSLAGGSYEQYF
>once|TRBJ1-1|TRBV29-1|.
TGCAGCGTTGATTTGGAGGGAACTGAAGCTTTCTTT
CSVDLEGTEAFF
>few|TRBJ1-1|TRBV6-1|.
TGTGCCAGCACGCGGGACCTTAACACTGAAGCTTTCTTT
CASTRDLNTEAFF
>once|TRBJ1-1|TRBV11-2|TRBD1
TGTGCCAGCAGCCTACAACCTGGGACAGGGAGGTACACTGAAGCTTTCTTT
CASSLQPGTGRYTEAFF
>.|TRBJ1-3|TRBV9|.
TGTGCCAGCAGCGTGGGGCGGCCCAGCTCTGGAAACACCATATATTTT
CASSVGRPSSGNTIYF
>.|TRBJ2-2|TRBV6-6|TRBD1
TGTGCCAGCAGTTACTCGAGGGGGCGCGTTGACGGGGAGCTGTTTTTT
CASSYSRGRVDGELFF
>few|TRBJ2-6|TRBV11-3|TRBD2
TGTGCCAGCAGCTTAGGGGGCGGGAGGGCCTCTGGGGCCAACGTCCTGACTTTC
CASSLGGGRASGANVLTF
>few|TRBJ1-2|TRBV10-3|.
TGTGCCATCAGGGGAGACGTTACCTCTAACTATGGCTACACCTTC
CAIRGDVTSNYGYTF
>once|TRBJ1-5|TRBV6-6|.
TGTGCCAGCAGTTACCCCCCCAAGAGTCAGCCCCAGCATTTT
CASSYPPKSQPQHF
>.|TRBJ2-7|TRBV15|TRBD2
TGTGCCACCAGCAGGAGGGGAGGGTCGGGGGTGGATCAGTACTTC
CATSRRGGSGVDQYF
>few|TRBJ2-7|TRBV19|.
TGTGCCAGTAGTCAGTCGGGGGTCTACGAGCAGTACTTC
CASSQSGVYEQYF
>.|TRBJ2-1|TRBV27|TRBD2
TGTGCCAGCAGTTTCGGACTAGCGGGAGTATCATCCTACAATGAGCAGTTCTTC
CASSFGLAGVSSYNEQFF
>.|TRBJ1-5|TRBV2|.
TGTGCCAGCAAGTTAGAAGCCTATCAGCCCCAGCATTTT
CASKLEAYQPQHF
>.|TRBJ2-5|TRBV6-1|TRBD1
TGTGCCGCCTATGAACCAGGGGGCATGGGGGAGACCCAGTACTTC
CAAYEPGGMGETQYF
>.|TRBJ1-2|TRBV10-3|TRBD1
TGTGCCATCAGTGTAGGACAGGGGGAGAACTATGGCTACACCTTC
CAISVGQGENYGYTF
>.|TRBJ2-7|TRBV27|.
TGTGCCAGCAGTTTAAAACTAGCTCCCTACGAGCAGTACTTC
CASSLKLAPYEQYF
>.|TRBJ2-2|TRBV9|TRBD1
TGTGCCAGCCGACGGACAGGGGACACCGGGGAGCTGTTTTTT
CASRRTGDTGELFF
>.|TRBJ2-5|TRBV28|TRBD2
TGTGCCAGCTTGGCTAGCGGGCCGGTGGAGACCCAGTACTTC
CASLASGPVETQYF
>few|TRBJ1-1|TRBV5-6|.
TGTGCCAGCAGCCTCCACACTGAAGCTTTCTTT
CASSLHTEAFF
>.|TRBJ2-2|TRBV28|.
TGTGCCAGCAGCGGGACAGGGGAGCTGTTTTTT
CASSGTGELFF